This T cell receptor (beta chain) was retrieved from a study of persistence of HIV-infected CD4 T cells. Study information: Median time on suppressive ART was 8 years. Overall study results and limits: The rare CMV-responding cells with HIV-1 proviruses were not separately TCR-sequenced.

CDR3 length: 16 residues. The V gene end was trimmed by 6 bases and the J gene end by 6 bases; junction bases not matched to a gene: 15. CDR1 is LGHDT and CDR2 is YNNKEL in the germline V gene (reference sequence). Stimulation used 8 to 10 ug/mL lysate from CMV-infected fibroblasts. CD4+ T cells upregulating both CD40 ligand and CD69 were sorted as responding cells. CD8-depleted PBMCs were stimulated 15 to 20 hours with anti-CD28/CD49d costimulation, CD40-blocking antibody and enfuvirtide. Sequencing used immunoSEQ version 4 in survey mode. Method: immunoSEQ multiplex PCR; TCRdb's copy keeps in-frame clones and lacks some. The repertoire consists of approximately 7,000 clones, with over 60% occurring once and the leading ten covering 66%. Worth noting for this clone: Its cognate antigen is unknown.

Sequenced here: CD4+ T cells sorted from PBMCs after 18-hour stimulation, sampled from a patient who received antiretroviral therapy. This receptor was identified in an adult woman with HIV who was CMV-seropositive. The rearrangement uses TRBV3-1 (or the pseudogene TRBV3-2) and TRBJ1-1; TRBD1 matches at 8 bases. CDR3 sequence: CASRDNLGQGAPEAFF. The CDR3 DNA reads as TGTGCCAGCAGGGATAACCTAGGACAGGGAGCACCTGAAGCTTTCTTT.